The 20 T cell receptor beta chains below come from one sample, sequenced in a study of blood T cells in healthy people across ages. Using a J-beta primer mix together with a sample-barcoded 5' primer, a second PCR was run for roughly 6 to 12 cycles. Each CDR3 protein is one row after TCRdb ran MiXCR on the 5' RACE reads. The data hold 600,000 to 1,000,000 distinct CDR3 sequences, with just under 25% observed a single time. These data also featured in a second study, about T cells of mothers and their children.

Sequenced input: blood. These receptors were taken from a boy younger than 18 in good health.

This clonotype was counted only a few times. This chain connects TRBV19 to TRBJ1-2; D remains unclear. Germline CDR1 LNHDA, CDR2 SQIVND (reference sequence). V dropped 7 bases and J dropped 7 bases, with 13 bases sitting between them. This CDR3 contains 12 residues. The CDR3, as DNA: TGTGCCAGTAATCCGGAATGGGGTGGCTACACCTTC. Its protein product is CASNPEWGGYTF.

The gene calls are TRBV27 and TRBJ1-1, with a possible D match to TRBD1 (5 bases). CDR3 length equals 14 residues. Trimming removed 6 bases from V and 1 base from J, with 12 bases in between. Germline V lookup: CDR1 MNHEY, CDR2 SMNVEV (reference sequence). CDR3 residues: CASSRDAANTEAFF. In DNA, the CDR3 is TGTGCCAGCAGCCGGGACGCCGCGAACACTGAAGCTTTCTTT.

A word on this clonotype: Relative to the germline gene, one junction end is altered; a read error may explain this. The chain has TRBV12-3 or TRBV12-4 and TRBJ2-7; 9 nucleotides align to TRBD1. The CDR3 length is 13 residues. The CDR3 nucleotides read TGTGCCAGCAGTTTAGCGCTTCGGGACAGGGCCAACTTC. Its protein product is CASSLALRDRANF.

The chain recombines TRBV14 with TRBJ2-3; D possibly corresponds to TRBD1 (5 bases). V was pared by 1 base and J by 8 bases, with 19 bases between. The CDR3 consists of 16 residues. The germline V gene encodes CDR1 SGHDN and CDR2 FVKESK. DNA of the CDR3: TGTGCCAGCAGCCAAGTCCTGACTGATAGGGGCGTTACGCAGTATTTT. Its translation is CASSQVLTDRGVTQYF.

This clonotype was counted a few times. The chain carries TRBV28 and TRBJ1-6; 12 bases are a match to TRBD1. Germline assignment: CDR1 MDHEN and CDR2 SYDVKM. The CDR3 consists of 18 residues. With V trimmed by 7 bases and J by 7 bases, 14 bases remained unmatched. The CDR3 protein is CASTGRDRGQSGNSPLHF. The CDR3 DNA sequence: TGTGCCAGCACCGGCCGGGACAGGGGGCAATCGGGGAATTCACCCCTCCACTTT.

This clonotype was counted ten times or more. The chain is built from TRBV7-2 and TRBJ2-7; D not certain. V shed 0 bases and J shed 4 bases, with 4 bases lying between them. The CDR3 consists of 12 residues. Germline V gene sequence: CDR1 SGHTA, CDR2 FQGNSA. The CDR3 DNA reads TGTGCCAGCAGCTTAGCGCGGTACGAGCAGTACTTC. Protein sequence: CASSLARYEQYF.

This clonotype was observed a few times. This chain uses TRBV12-3 or TRBV12-4 with TRBJ1-4; no definite D call. The V end lost 0 bases, the J end lost 8 bases, and 7 bases lay between the germline ends. The CDR3 extends over 13 amino acids. CDR3 region: CASSLAFGEKLFF. The CDR3 DNA reads TGTGCCAGCAGTTTAGCCTTTGGGGAAAAACTGTTTTTT.

This chain links TRBV6-5 with TRBJ1-2; 9 bases line up with TRBD1. The CDR3 contains 13 residues. The ends lost 2 bases at V and 6 bases at J; junction bases unmatched: 1. Germline V gives CDR1 MNHEY, CDR2 SVGAGI. The CDR3 bases are TGTGCCAGCAGTTACGGACAGGGGAATGGCTACACCTTC. Translation gives CASSYGQGNGYTF.

There are a few counts of this clonotype. The genes are TRBV28 and TRBJ2-3; 7 bases agree with TRBD2. This CDR3 has 15 residues. The V segment lost 7 bases and the J segment 5 bases; nucleotides outside the gene matches: 12. Germline loops: CDR1 MDHEN, CDR2 SYDVKM. DNA for the CDR3: TGTGCCAGCATCCCGGGGAGGGCCCGGGGAGATACGCAGTATTTT. Its protein is CASIPGRARGDTQYF. The full variable domain, completed using reference TRBV28 and TRBJ2-3, is DVKVTQSSRYLVKRTGEKVFLECVQDMDHENMFWYRQDPGLGLRLIYFSYDVKMKEKGDIPEGYSVSREKKERFSLILESASTNQTSMYLCASIPGRARGDTQYFGPGTRLTVL.

This clonotype was recorded a few times. The chain recombines TRBV9 with TRBJ2-7, with 10 bases that match TRBD2. CDR1 is SGDLS and CDR2 is YYNGEE in the germline V gene. CDR3 length: 18 residues. V dropped 4 bases and J dropped 2; count of bases not matched to a gene: 15. The CDR3 coding sequence is TGTGCCAGCAGCCTCGGGACTAGCGACCTGGAACCCCCCTACGAGCAGTACTTC. Its translation is CASSLGTSDLEPPYEQYF.

This clonotype has a handful of counts. The rearrangement joins TRBV5-1 to TRBJ2-5, with TRBD1 matching 7 bases. CDR1 SGHRS and CDR2 YFSETQ come from the germline V gene. V was pared by 7 bases and J by 1 base, with 4 bases of the junction left unmatched. CDR3 size: 13 residues. This CDR3 reads CASAQGFQETQYF. CDR3 DNA sequence: TGCGCCAGCGCACAGGGGTTCCAAGAGACCCAGTACTTC.

This clonotype was seen a handful of times. The V gene is TRBV6-6, the J gene TRBJ1-1; TRBD1 might be the D (6 bases). CDR3 size: 13 residues. Germline V gene sequence: CDR1 MNHNY, CDR2 SVGAGI (reference sequence). V lost 6 bases and J lost 11, with 19 bases in between. The CDR3 sequence: CASSSGPGTRAFF. The DNA of the CDR3 is TGTGCCAGCAGCTCTGGTCCCGGGACACGGGCTTTCTTT.

As for this clonotype: This could be a read error, since a much larger clone is one nucleotide away. Here the CDR3 omits its conserved ending phenylalanine or tryptophan, so a read error is the likely source. The chain employs TRBV12-3 or TRBV12-4 and TRBJ2-1; 7 nucleotides line up with TRBD2. This CDR3 comprises 15 residues. V lost 6 bases, J lost 4 bases, and 9 bases stayed unmatched. CDR3 residues: CASRQTSAIYNEQFI. DNA of the CDR3: TGTGCCAGCAGACAAACTAGCGCCATATACAATGAGCAGTTCATC.

CDR3 DNA: TGTGCCAGCAGCGGCTACAGGGAGGGTACGCAGTATTTT. This translates into CASSGYREGTQYF. V and J are TRBV9 and TRBJ2-3, with a tentative D call TRBD2 (7 bases). V lost 3 bases to trimming and J lost 8 bases, with 13 bases between them. CDR1 is SGDLS, CDR2 YYNGEE, per germline. The CDR3 has 13 residues. Using reference TRBV9 and TRBJ2-3 for the parts outside the CDR3, the full variable domain is DSGVTQTPKHLITATGQRVTLRCSPRSGDLSVYWYQQSLDQGLQFLIQYYNGEERAKGNILERFSAQQFPDLHSELNLSSLELGDSALYFCASSGYREGTQYFGPGTRLTVL.

With respect to this clonotype: The junction differs from germline at one of its ends, possibly a read error. The rearrangement uses TRBV15 and TRBJ2-3, with 8 bases matching TRBD1. This CDR3 region has 14 residues. The germline V gene has CDR1 LNHNV and CDR2 YYDKDF (reference sequence). The CDR3 loop is CVTSKDRAGDTQYF. The CDR3 DNA reads as TGTGTCACCAGCAAGGACAGGGCCGGAGATACGCAGTATTTT.

This clonotype was seen only once. The V call is TRBV13, the J call TRBJ1-5; D gene unclear. V was clipped by 5 bases and J by 10 bases, with 12 bases between them. The CDR3 contains 12 residues. CDR1 is PRHDT and CDR2 is FYEKMQ in the germline V gene (reference sequence). CDR3 DNA sequence: TGTGCCAGCAGCCTAAATCAAGGTCCCCAGCATTTT. Residues: CASSLNQGPQHF. Using reference TRBV13 and TRBJ1-5 for the parts outside the CDR3, the full variable domain is AAGVIQSPRHLIKEKRETATLKCYPIPRHDTVYWYQQGPGQDPQFLISFYEKMQSDKGSIPDRFSAQQFSDYHSELNMSSLELGDSALYFCASSLNQGPQHFGDGTRLSIL.

The chain joins TRBV7-6 to TRBJ2-5; no definite D call. The tail of the sequence fits TRBJ2-1 better, so the J call may be wrong. This CDR3 has 12 amino acids. Germline CDR1 is SGHVS and CDR2 is FNYEAQ. The CDR3 DNA reads as TGTGCCAGCAGCTTTTCAACAGTTGAGCAGTTCTTC. Translation: CASSFSTVEQFF.

The chain links TRBV7-3 to TRBJ2-3; D unclear. Trimming left V 2 bases short and J 2 bases short, with 8 bases between. The CDR3 has 14 amino acids. Germline V CDR1 and CDR2: SGHTA, FQGTGA. The chain's CDR3 is CASSLGYSTDTQYF. CDR3 nucleotide sequence: TGTGCCAGCAGCTTAGGCTATTCCACAGATACGCAGTATTTT. Drawing the rest from reference TRBV7-3 and TRBJ2-3, the complete variable domain is GAGVSQTPSNKVTEKGKYVELRCDPISGHTALYWYRQSLGQGPEFLIYFQGTGAADDSGLPNDRFFAVRPEGSVSTLKIQRTERGDSAVYLCASSLGYSTDTQYFGPGTRLTVL.

The chain combines TRBV6-2 or TRBV6-3 with TRBJ2-5; 8 nucleotides match TRBD2. The J call is doubtful: the DNA matches TRBJ2-1 better. The CDR3 has 13 residues. Germline loops: CDR1 MNHEY, CDR2 SVGEGT. For the CDR3, the DNA is TGTGCCAGCAGGATCGGACTAGCAAATGAGCAGTTCTTC. Its translation: CASRIGLANEQFF.

The chain joins TRBV9 to TRBJ2-1; 7 nucleotides align to TRBD2. In germline, CDR1 is SGDLS, CDR2 YYNGEE. Trimming removed 3 bases from V and 7 bases from J; junction bases left unmatched: 4. The CDR3 runs 13 residues. Here the CDR3 DNA reads TGTGCCAGCAGCGAGGGAGGGGAGAATGAGCAGTTCTTC. Protein product: CASSEGGENEQFF.